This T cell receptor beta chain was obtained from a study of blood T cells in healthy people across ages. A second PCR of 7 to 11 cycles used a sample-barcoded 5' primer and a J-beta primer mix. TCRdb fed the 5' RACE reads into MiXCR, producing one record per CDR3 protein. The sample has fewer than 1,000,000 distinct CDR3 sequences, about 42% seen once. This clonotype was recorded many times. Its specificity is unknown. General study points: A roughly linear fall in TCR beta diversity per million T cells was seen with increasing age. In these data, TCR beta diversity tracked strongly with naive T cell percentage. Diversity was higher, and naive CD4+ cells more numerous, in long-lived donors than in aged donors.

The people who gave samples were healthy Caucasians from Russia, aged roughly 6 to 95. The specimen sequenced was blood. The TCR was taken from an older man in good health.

The CDR3 DNA is TGTGCCAGCAGCCTAACTAGCGGGAGTGATACGCAGTATTTT. It yields the protein CASSLTSGSDTQYF. The chain combines TRBV7-6 with TRBJ2-3; 11 bases align to TRBD2. The CDR3 runs 14 residues. CDR1 is SGHVS and CDR2 is FNYEAQ in the germline V gene. V shed 5 bases, J shed 6 bases, and the junction held 4 bases outside the gene matches.